What follows are 21 T cell receptor beta chains derived from one specimen sequenced in a study of blood T cell repertoires in COVID-19. This table comes from immunoSEQ multiplex PCR, and its TCRdb copy is limited to in-frame clones, with some not included. The data contain around 250,000 clones, 80% to 85% of them singletons. Sequences were obtained from PBMCs or T cells enriched from blood (not recorded which). Receptors originate from a man over 45 who had recovered from COVID-19.

This clone occurred once. V gene TRBV7-2 combines with J gene TRBJ2-2; no firm D call. The germline V gene has CDR1 SGHTA and CDR2 FQGNSA. The CDR3 consists of 13 residues. Between the trimmed V and J ends, which lost 0 bases and 6 bases, there was a span of 5 bases. The CDR3 nucleotides read TGTGCCAGCAGCTTAGCCCTCGCCGGGGAGCTGTTTTTT. Translating gives CASSLALAGELFF.

V gene TRBV7-2 combines with J gene TRBJ2-3; D possibly corresponds to TRBD2 (5 bases). Germline CDR1 and CDR2: SGHTA and FQGNSA. The CDR3 has 16 residues. V gave up 0 bases and J gave up 2 bases, with 12 bases separating them. CDR3 sequence reads: CASSLAWRASTDTQYF. The CDR3 DNA follows: TGTGCCAGCAGCTTAGCGTGGCGGGCCTCCACAGATACGCAGTATTTT.

The chain links TRBV3-1 (or the pseudogene TRBV3-2) to TRBJ1-5, with D tentatively TRBD1 (5 bases). V lost 4 bases and J 2 bases, leaving 12 bases between the germline ends. Per germline, CDR1 LGHDT and CDR2 YNNKEL (reference sequence). CDR3 length equals 15 residues. The CDR3 nucleotides are TGTGCCAGCAGCCGGCAGGGTCCGGGCAATCAGCCCCAGCATTTT. Protein product: CASSRQGPGNQPQHF.

The gene calls are TRBV29-1 and TRBJ2-5, with 9 bases that match TRBD1. V dropped 7 bases and J dropped 4; count of bases not matched to a gene: 13. Germline CDR1 and CDR2: SQVTM and ANQGSEA. The length of the CDR3 is 15 residues. The CDR3 DNA sequence: TGCAGCGCCATACTCCGGGACAGGGTTAGAGAGACCCAGTACTTC. Translated, it gives CSAILRDRVRETQYF.

V is TRBV28 and J is TRBJ1-4, with a weak D call TRBD1 (5 bases). Germline-derived CDR1 and CDR2 are MDHEN and SYDVKM. The CDR3 is made up of 15 amino acids. Trimming took off 4 bases at V and 8 bases at J, with 17 bases between the two ends. The chain's CDR3 is CASSSYQGLREKLFF. The CDR3 nucleotides read TGTGCCAGCAGTTCCTACCAGGGCCTCCGGGAAAAACTGTTTTTT.

In its sample, this clone was seen once. The rearrangement joins TRBV6-5 to TRBJ1-1, with D perhaps matching TRBD1 (5 bases). The CDR3 has 13 amino acids. Germline V gene data show CDR1 as MNHEY and CDR2 as SVGAGI. Trimming removed 2 bases at V and 11 bases at J, with 15 bases between. The CDR3 reads CASSYPGGEGAFF. In nucleotides, the CDR3 is TGTGCCAGCAGTTACCCCGGAGGGGAGGGGGCTTTCTTT.

The V gene is TRBV7-9, the J gene TRBJ1-5; 8 positions agree with TRBD1. Germline V gives CDR1 SEHNR, CDR2 FQNEAQ (reference sequence). This CDR3 has 15 amino acids. With 5 bases clipped from V and 6 bases from J, the junction kept 9 bases outside the gene matches. The CDR3 region is CASSLRTGPPQPQHF. CDR3 DNA sequence: TGTGCCAGCAGCCTCCGGACAGGGCCCCCTCAGCCCCAGCATTTT.

This clone came up once. The genes are TRBV18 and TRBJ1-2; D not resolved. The CDR3 runs to 14 residues. V lost 2 bases, J lost 5 bases, and 12 bases lay in between. Germline V lookup: CDR1 KGHSH, CDR2 LQKENI. The CDR3 here is CASSPAAQAYGYTF. The CDR3 nucleotides read TGTGCCAGCTCACCAGCAGCCCAGGCGTATGGCTACACCTTC. Full variable domain (outside the CDR3, taken from reference TRBV18 and TRBJ1-2): NAGVMQNPRHLVRRRGQEARLRCSPMKGHSHVYWYRQLPEEGLKFMVYLQKENIIDESGMPKERFSAEFPKEGPSILRIQQVVRGDSAAYFCASSPAAQAYGYTFGSGTRLTVV.

V and J are TRBV9 and TRBJ2-5; maybe TRBD1 (6 bases). Per the germline V gene, CDR1 is SGDLS and CDR2 is YYNGEE. The ends were cut back, 3 bases at V and 5 bases at J, with 29 bases in the middle. The CDR3 is 19 amino acids. The CDR3 here is CASSETQGFLGARVETQYF. For the CDR3, the DNA is TGTGCCAGCAGCGAGACCCAAGGCTTTCTGGGGGCGCGGGTGGAGACCCAGTACTTC.

The CDR3 DNA reads as TGTGCCAGCGTAGGTGTACAGAACTATGGCTACACCTTC. This gives the protein CASVGVQNYGYTF. This rearrangement joins TRBV6-6 to TRBJ1-2; D call uncertain. Per the germline V gene, CDR1 is MNHNY and CDR2 is SVGAGI (reference sequence). V was cut by 8 bases and J by 2 bases, with 12 bases left in between. There are 13 residues in the CDR3.

This chain links TRBV7-9 with TRBJ2-7; 7 nucleotides line up with TRBD1. The CDR3 has 14 residues. Germline trimming cut 4 bases from V and 3 bases from J; bases unmatched to any gene: 6. From germline, CDR1 is SEHNR and CDR2 FQNEAQ (reference sequence). This CDR3 reads CASSSPGQLYEQYF. The CDR3 coding sequence is TGTGCCAGCAGCTCACCGGGACAGCTCTACGAGCAGTACTTC. The variable domain in full, with the rest retrieved from reference TRBV7-9 and TRBJ2-7, is DTGVSQNPRHKITKRGQNVTFRCDPISEHNRLYWYRQTLGQGPEFLTYFQNEAQLEKSRLLSDRFSAERPKGSFSTLEIQRTEQGDSAMYLCASSSPGQLYEQYFGPGTRLTVT.

The J gene is TRBJ2-7, the V gene TRBV9; TRBD1 agrees at 7 bases. The CDR3 contains 15 residues. Unmatched junction bases numbered 9, after V lost 4 bases and J lost 2 bases. The germline V gene encodes CDR1 SGDLS and CDR2 YYNGEE. This chain's CDR3 is CASSPGTVPTYEQYF. CDR3 nucleotides: TGTGCCAGCAGCCCAGGGACAGTGCCTACCTACGAGCAGTACTTC.

J is TRBJ2-3 and V is TRBV5-6; the D gene is possibly TRBD2 (5 bases). CDR3 length: 15 residues. Germline V lookup: CDR1 SGHDT, CDR2 YYEEEE. V was shortened by 0 bases and J by 3 bases, with 11 bases between the two germline ends. The CDR3 here is CASSLDPPGTDTQYF. CDR3 nucleotides: TGTGCCAGCAGCTTGGACCCCCCGGGGACAGATACGCAGTATTTT.

The V and J genes are TRBV7-2 and TRBJ2-7, with TRBD2 matching over 10 bases. This CDR3 comprises 15 residues. The V segment lost 5 bases and the J segment 2 bases; nucleotides outside the gene matches: 6. CDR1 and CDR2 from the germline V gene are SGHTA and FQGNSA. CDR3 DNA: TGTGCCAGCAGCCTCAGCGGGAGGGCCACCTACGAGCAGTACTTC. This translates into CASSLSGRATYEQYF. Full variable domain (missing parts from reference TRBV7-2 and TRBJ2-7): GAGVSQSPSNKVTEKGKDVELRCDPISGHTALYWYRQSLGQGLEFLIYFQGNSAPDKSGLPSDRFSAERTGGSVSTLTIQRTQQEDSAVYLCASSLSGRATYEQYFGPGTRLTVT.

The J gene is TRBJ2-1, the V gene TRBV5-4; D not resolved. CDR1 is SGHNT, CDR2 YYREEE, per germline (reference sequence). V lost 3 bases and J lost 6, with 7 bases in between. The CDR3 is 12 amino acids. The CDR3 nucleotides read TGTGCCAGCAGCTCCTTAGTCAATGAGCAGTTCTTC. This gives the protein CASSSLVNEQFF. Using reference TRBV5-4 and TRBJ2-1 for the parts outside the CDR3, the full variable domain is ETGVTQSPTHLIKTRGQQVTLRCSSQSGHNTVSWYQQALGQGPQFIFQYYREEENGRGNFPPRFSGLQFPNYSSELNVNALELDDSALYLCASSSLVNEQFFGPGTRLTVL.

This clone was picked up one time. The V gene is TRBV3-1 (or the pseudogene TRBV3-2), the J gene TRBJ2-5, with D possibly being TRBD1 (6 bases). The V gene lost 6 bases and the J gene lost 3 bases, with 14 bases spanning the gap. The CDR3 contains 14 residues. Germline CDR1 and CDR2: LGHDT and YNNKEL (reference sequence). The DNA of the CDR3 is TGTGCCAGCAGGCAGAGCAGGGGAAAAGAGACCCAGTACTTC. Its protein is CASRQSRGKETQYF.

The sample holds a few counts of this clone. V is TRBV9 and J is TRBJ2-1; the match to TRBD1 covers 9 bases. The length of the CDR3 is 16 residues. Germline V gene lookup returns CDR1 SGDLS and CDR2 YYNGEE. V lost 6 bases, J lost 5 bases, and 12 bases stayed unmatched. CDR3 bases: TGTGCCAGCACCCACTCTAGGGGACAGGGAAACAATGAGCAGTTCTTC. Its translation: CASTHSRGQGNNEQFF.

The chain recombines TRBV27 with TRBJ2-4; 8 positions match TRBD1. Germline CDR1 is MNHEY and CDR2 is SMNVEV (reference sequence). V shed 0 bases and J 7 bases; nucleotides not matched to a gene: 5. The CDR3 extends over 15 amino acids. The CDR3 DNA is TGTGCCAGCAGTTTATCGGCAGGGGGCGCGAACATTCAGTACTTC. It translates to CASSLSAGGANIQYF.

V usage is TRBV2 and J usage is TRBJ1-1; 9 bases agree with TRBD1. Germline V gene lookup returns CDR1 SNHLY and CDR2 FYNNEI. With V trimmed by 8 bases and J by 9 bases, 7 bases remained unmatched. The CDR3 loop spans 12 amino acids. CDR3 residues: CASGSQGAKAFF. In nucleotides, the CDR3 is TGTGCCAGCGGTTCACAGGGGGCGAAAGCTTTCTTT.

At least ten counts were recorded for this clone. V is TRBV21-1 and J is TRBJ1-1; TRBD1 reflects the table's D call only, with no check against the DNA. TRBV21-1 is labeled a pseudogene. The CDR3 has 17 residues. The CDR3 loop is CASSKGRGHRMNTEAFF. CDR3 coding DNA: TGTGCCAGCAGCAAAGGCAGGGGGCACCGAATGAACACTGAAGCTTTCTTT.

The chain joins TRBV4-2 to TRBJ1-4; D remains unclear. V was shortened by 4 bases and J by 4 bases, with 10 bases between the two germline ends. Looked up from germline, CDR1 is LGHNA and CDR2 is YNFKEQ. The CDR3 is 14 amino acids. Here the CDR3 DNA reads TGTGCCAGCAGCCCCCTGGCGGGTAATGAAAAACTGTTTTTT. Amino acid sequence: CASSPLAGNEKLFF.